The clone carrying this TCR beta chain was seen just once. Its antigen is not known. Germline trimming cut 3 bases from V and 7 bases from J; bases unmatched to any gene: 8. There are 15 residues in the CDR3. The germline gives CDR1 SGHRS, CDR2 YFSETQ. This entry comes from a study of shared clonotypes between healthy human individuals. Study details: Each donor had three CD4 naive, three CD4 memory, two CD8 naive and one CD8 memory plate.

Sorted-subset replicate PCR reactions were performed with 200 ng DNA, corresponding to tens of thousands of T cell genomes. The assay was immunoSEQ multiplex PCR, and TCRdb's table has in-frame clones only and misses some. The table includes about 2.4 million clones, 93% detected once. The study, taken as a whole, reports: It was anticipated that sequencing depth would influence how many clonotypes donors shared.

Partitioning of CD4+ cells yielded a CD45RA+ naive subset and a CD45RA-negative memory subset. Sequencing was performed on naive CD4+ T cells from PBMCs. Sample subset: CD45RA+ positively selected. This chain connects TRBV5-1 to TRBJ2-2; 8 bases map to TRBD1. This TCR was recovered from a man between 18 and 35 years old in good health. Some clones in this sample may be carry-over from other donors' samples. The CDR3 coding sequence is TGCGCCAGCAGCTCCTCAGGGGGCAGCCTCGGGGAGCTGTTTTTT. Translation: CASSSSGGSLGELFF. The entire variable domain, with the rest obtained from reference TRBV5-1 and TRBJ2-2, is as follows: KAGVTQTPRYLIKTRGQQVTLSCSPISGHRSVSWYQQTPGQGLQFLFEYFSETQRNKGNFPGRFSGRQFSNSRSEMNVSTLELGDSALYLCASSSSGGSLGELFFGEGSRLTVL.